This TCR beta chain came from a study of control samples from healthy donors and cancer patients. Germline CDR1 is SGHDN and CDR2 is FVKESK. CDR3 size: 16 residues. Trimming shortened V by 4 bases and J by 7 bases, and 19 bases separated the two germline ends. This clone occurred once. Clones were sequenced by immunoSEQ multiplex PCR, and TCRdb holds only the in-frame ones, with some missing. The sample has 70,000 to 85,000 clones; 90% to 95% are singletons. The clonotype originates from a man in his forties or fifties in good health. The sample was blood. This rearrangement joins TRBV14 to TRBJ2-2; a possible D gene is TRBD1 (6 bases). CDR3 DNA: TGTGCCAGCAGCCCTCTTATAACAGGGTTCGGCGGGGAGCTGTTTTTT. It yields the protein CASSPLITGFGGELFF.